This record covers a single TCR beta chain. What it recognizes is unknown. Germline assignment: CDR1 WNHNN and CDR2 SYGVQD (reference sequence). The CDR3 contains 17 residues. This entry is derived from a study of T cells expressing NK-cell markers. Study as a whole: Seven of the eight sequenced donors were classified as HCMV-seropositive, and one was classified as seronegative. General study findings and limits: HCMV specificity of expanded NKG2C+ T cell clones remained unclear. Six or seven donors carried dominant NKG2C+ clonotypes that made up roughly 1.0-7.0% of their CD8+ T cells.

TCRdb re-called the 5' RACE reads; one entry per CDR3 protein, DNA not given. The table lists about half a million distinct CDR3 sequences, with 1.4% in the top ten. The rearrangement links TRBV10-1 to TRBJ2-4; absent DNA, TCRdb's TRBD1 call cannot be checked. The TCR originated in a woman between 45 and 60 years old in good health. Sequencing input: blood T cells: a sorted CD56 or NKG2C T cell subset, CD4+ or CD8+ T cells, or bulk PBMC T cells (not recorded which). The CDR3: CASSETTGDGAKNIQYF.